This TCR beta chain derives from a study of blood T cell repertoires in COVID-19 (dated by TCRdb to 2018 to 2021). Some background on the complete study: The collaborator samples originated in the United States, Italy and Spain and spanned the acute and convalescent phases of COVID-19. The material from the prospective study consisted of cDNA or gDNA derived from T cells, B-cell-depleted T cells, or PBMCs. Deeply sampled blood TCRbeta repertoires from subjects exposed to, actively infected with, or recovered from COVID-19 were included in the dataset. A freely available public database, intended as a resource for researchers studying the immune response to SARS-CoV-2, is where the repertoires were released. Samples came from the ongoing ImmuneRACE study (first 160 participants) plus 1,254 subjects from 6 global collaborators. Sample metadata almost always included a de-identified subject ID, COVID-19 status, age in years and sex. Where available, HLA class I and class II types were obtained from metadata supplied by the sample provider rather than from assay-based typing.

Collaborating institutions collected whole blood in K2EDTA tubes following their own protocols. For TCRbeta analysis, collaborators shipped samples in one of three forms: frozen whole blood, isolated PBMCs, or DNA extracted from either of those sample types. Study-level results and caveats: Clinical and demographic metadata were provided uncurated, with the amount varying by source and participant.

This clone occurred a few times. There is no known antigen for this receptor. There are no base qualities to consult, and no much larger clone falls within one base. The immunoSEQ Assay, a bias-controlled multiplex PCR, was used to amplify TCRbeta CDR3 regions from genomic DNA. Per the authors' processing: Nucleated cell counts per sample were estimated from amplification of reference gene primers within the assay. To quantify the absolute abundance of each unique TCRbeta CDR3 rearrangement, sequence reads were collapsed and filtered. For each sample, productive Simpson clonality was calculated by taking the square root of Simpson's diversity index across productive rearrangements. Not all clones reach the TCRdb copy of this immuneACCESS table, which keeps in-frame sequences only. Checked studies attribute under half of the gap to unresolved V genes and leave the rest unexplained. V, J and clone size are those of that table, while D and trimming were read from the DNA. The sample table lists about 160,000 clones, just under 95% of them with a count of one. The top ten hold about 5% of the sample.

The clonotype was recovered from a woman between 45 and 65 years old with acute or convalescent COVID-19. Sequencing was carried out using peripheral blood.

The CDR3 region reads CASSGLAGEGQYF. The DNA reads as follows: TGTGCCAGCAGCGGACTAGCGGGGGAAGGGCAGTATTTT. The sequence links TRBV12-3 or TRBV12-4 to TRBJ2-3; the central 13 bases match TRBD2. There are 13 amino acids in the CDR3, from cysteine to phenylalanine inclusive. The sequence is cut down to CDR3 DNA, 39 bases in frame from base 1. From V the trimming removes 6 bases and from J it removes 11 bases, while the gene matches leave 5 bases of the junction unaccounted for.